The 22 T cell receptor beta chains in this list originate from one sample, sequenced in a study of T cells in localized non-small cell lung cancer (dated by TCRdb to the early 2020s). Library preparation used the immunoSEQ multiplex PCR assay. Drawn from immuneACCESS, this table holds only the in-frame rearrangements with V and J called that TCRdb kept. Clones are partly lost; checked studies trace under half to an unresolved V gene and leave the rest unexplained. The sample table lists fewer than 95,000 clones, just over 90% of them with a count of one. The top ten hold 4.1% of the sample. Sequenced material: PBMCs, taken before any cancer treatment. The receptor source for this set is a woman aged 35-75 years with stage II squamous cell lung carcinoma.

The V and J genes are TRBV30 and TRBJ1-1; no reliable D call. Germline V lookup: CDR1 GTSNPN, CDR2 SVGIG (reference sequence). The CDR3 is made up of 14 amino acids. The V end was cut by 3 bases, the J end by 3 bases, with 14 bases between. The CDR3 DNA sequence: TGTGCCTGGAGCTCGGTAAGGATCGACACTGAAGCTTTCTTT. Amino acids: CAWSSVRIDTEAFF.

This clone was seen a few times. This chain links TRBV25-1 with TRBJ1-4; D gene uncertain. Germline CDR1 and CDR2: MGHDK and SYGVNS. CDR3 size: 13 residues. V was trimmed by 1 base and J by 4 bases, leaving 4 bases between them. DNA of the CDR3: TGTGCCAGCAGTGAATGGGGTAATGAAAAACTGTTTTTT. Its protein product is CASSEWGNEKLFF.

The J gene is TRBJ1-2, the V gene TRBV28; no definite D call. The germline V gene has CDR1 MDHEN and CDR2 SYDVKM. CDR3 length: 11 amino acids. The CDR3 nucleotides read TGTGTTTCCAGATCTAACTATGGCTACACCTTC. Translated: CVSRSNYGYTF.

The V and J genes are TRBV11-3 and TRBJ2-1; TRBD2 matches 8 bases. V lost 2 bases, J lost 6 bases, and 6 bases stayed unmatched. The CDR3 has 15 amino acids. In germline, CDR1 is SGHNT, CDR2 YENEEA. The CDR3 DNA reads as TGTGCCAGCAGCTTAACGGGACTAGGGAGCAATGAGCAGTTCTTC. Its protein product is CASSLTGLGSNEQFF.

The V gene is TRBV11-2, the J gene TRBJ2-7; unclear D gene. The V gene lost 1 base and the J gene lost 1 base, with 14 bases spanning the gap. The V gene's germline CDR1 is SGHAT and CDR2 FQNNGV. CDR3 length equals 16 residues. DNA for the CDR3: TGTGCCAGCAGCTTAGGCGGACGGCCCCAGTCCTACGAGCAGTACTTC. Translating gives CASSLGGRPQSYEQYF.

This sequence joins TRBV6-1 and TRBJ2-3; D gene ambiguous. The CDR3 runs 10 residues. Germline V gene data show CDR1 as MNHNS and CDR2 as SASEGT. The germline V and J ends were trimmed by 7 bases and 7 bases, with 6 bases remaining between them. The CDR3 protein is CASTKHTQYF. The CDR3 bases are TGTGCCAGCACAAAACATACGCAGTATTTT.

The chain is built from TRBV19 and TRBJ2-5; 9 bases line up with TRBD1. The CDR3 is 15 residues long. Germline V gene data show CDR1 as LNHDA and CDR2 as SQIVND (reference sequence). Trimming cost V 6 bases and J 5 bases; bases outside gene matches: 10. The CDR3 region has the DNA TGTGCCAGTAGCCCAATCACAGGGGGCGCGGAGACCCAGTACTTC. Translation: CASSPITGGAETQYF.

The genes are TRBV19 and TRBJ2-7, with a possible D match to TRBD1 (5 bases). This CDR3 contains 14 residues. Germline V lookup: CDR1 LNHDA, CDR2 SQIVND (reference sequence). V lost 8 bases and J 7 bases, leaving 21 bases between the germline ends. The CDR3 loop is CASQLATGSGEQYF. The CDR3 DNA is TGTGCCAGTCAACTTGCGACGGGTTCAGGGGAGCAGTACTTC.

V and J are TRBV5-1 and TRBJ2-1, with unresolved D. Trimming removed 3 bases at V and 4 bases at J, with 14 bases between. The length of the CDR3 is 15 residues. Germline CDR1 SGHRS, CDR2 YFSETQ. CDR3 coding DNA: TGCGCCAGCAGCTATTCCGAGGTCGGTTACAATGAGCAGTTCTTC. The encoded protein is CASSYSEVGYNEQFF.

The gene calls are TRBV28 and TRBJ2-6; tentatively, D is TRBD1 (6 bases). This CDR3 has 18 residues. Per germline, CDR1 MDHEN and CDR2 SYDVKM. V lost 6 bases to trimming and J lost 0 bases, with 18 bases between them. The CDR3 sequence: CASRVDLTGDSGANVLTF. The CDR3 nucleotides are TGTGCCAGCAGAGTAGACCTGACAGGAGACTCTGGGGCCAACGTCCTGACTTTC. Together with reference TRBV28 and TRBJ2-6, the CDR3 gives the full variable domain: DVKVTQSSRYLVKRTGEKVFLECVQDMDHENMFWYRQDPGLGLRLIYFSYDVKMKEKGDIPEGYSVSREKKERFSLILESASTNQTSMYLCASRVDLTGDSGANVLTFGAGSRLTVL.

The gene calls are TRBV30 and TRBJ1-1; the D gene is possibly TRBD1 (6 bases). With 3 bases removed from V and 3 bases from J, the gap between germline ends came to 11 bases. Germline lookup yields CDR1 GTSNPN and CDR2 SVGIG (reference sequence). This CDR3 region has 13 residues. CDR3 residues: CAWRLGGYTEAFF. For the CDR3, the DNA is TGTGCCTGGAGATTAGGGGGTTACACTGAAGCTTTCTTT. The complete variable domain, with remaining parts taken from reference TRBV30 and TRBJ1-1, reads SQTIHQWPATLVQPVGSPLSLECTVEGTSNPNLYWYRQAAGRGLQLLFYSVGIGQISSEVPQNLSASRPQDRQFILSSKKLLLSDSGFYLCAWRLGGYTEAFFGQGTRLTVV.

The V and J genes are TRBV4-1 and TRBJ1-1; 8 nucleotides line up with TRBD1. Germline trimming cut 1 base from V and 3 bases from J; bases unmatched to any gene: 4. The CDR3 runs to 15 residues. Germline CDR1 reads MGHRA; CDR2 reads YSYEKL. The CDR3 region has the DNA TGCGCCAGCAGCCAAGCCAGGGGGCCGGACACTGAAGCTTTCTTT. Amino acids: CASSQARGPDTEAFF.

This chain links TRBV19 with TRBJ1-3; 11 bases map to TRBD1. With 5 bases clipped from V and 0 bases from J, the junction kept 6 bases outside the gene matches. This CDR3 has 17 residues. Germline V gene sequence: CDR1 LNHDA, CDR2 SQIVND (reference sequence). As DNA, the CDR3 is TGTGCCAGTAGTCTGGGACAGGGGGTAGACTCTGGAAACACCATATATTTT. This gives the protein CASSLGQGVDSGNTIYF.

The rearrangement joins TRBV19 to TRBJ2-7; 7 nucleotides agree with TRBD1. This CDR3 spans 14 amino acids. The junction had 11 bases not matched to a gene; V was cut back by 5 bases and J by 7 bases. Per the germline V gene, CDR1 is LNHDA and CDR2 is SQIVND (reference sequence). CDR3 sequence reads: CASSLAGTVGEQYF. The CDR3 DNA sequence: TGTGCCAGTAGTCTCGCTGGGACAGTAGGGGAGCAGTACTTC.

The chain links TRBV28 to TRBJ2-1, with TRBD2 matching over 11 bases. This CDR3 is 15 amino acids long. The germline V gene has CDR1 MDHEN and CDR2 SYDVKM. Germline trimming cut 5 bases from V and 7 bases from J; bases unmatched to any gene: 7. CDR3 residues: CASSGLAGGPNEQFF. In DNA, the CDR3 is TGTGCCAGCAGTGGCTTAGCGGGGGGGCCGAATGAGCAGTTCTTC.

This chain links TRBV6-5 with TRBJ2-5; 12 bases are a match to TRBD2. V trimming: 0 bases; J trimming: 5 bases; junction bases outside the gene matches: 4. This CDR3 region has 16 residues. CDR1 MNHEY and CDR2 SVGAGI come from the germline V gene. The CDR3: CASSYSPSGGVETQYF. The DNA for the CDR3 is TGTGCCAGCAGTTACTCGCCTAGCGGGGGGGTTGAGACCCAGTACTTC.

V and J are TRBV7-9 and TRBJ1-1, with D possibly matching TRBD1 (5 bases). The germline V and J ends were trimmed by 5 bases and 8 bases, with 21 bases remaining between them. CDR3 size: 15 residues. CDR1 and CDR2 from the germline V gene are SEHNR and FQNEAQ (reference sequence). DNA for the CDR3: TGTGCCAGCAGCCCGCCGGGAGGGGTCGGATCGGAAGCTTTCTTT. Translation gives CASSPPGGVGSEAFF.

This chain uses TRBV27 with TRBJ1-4, with 10 bases identical to TRBD1. The CDR3 spans 14 residues. Looked up from germline, CDR1 is MNHEY and CDR2 is SMNVEV (reference sequence). V lost 5 bases to trimming and J lost 8 bases; unmatched junction nucleotides: 5. CDR3 sequence reads: CASSPLDRGEKLFF. In DNA form, the CDR3 reads TGTGCCAGCAGTCCCCTGGACAGGGGGGAAAAACTGTTTTTT.

Regarding this clone: A single base is all that separates this from a far larger clone, so a read error is likely. V is TRBV1 and J is TRBJ1-2. TRBV1 constitutes a pseudogene. CDR3 length: 16 residues. CDR3 in DNA: TGCACCAGCAGCCAAGATCCAGGGCCGGGGGTAGACGGCTACACCTTC. Encoded protein: CTSSQDPGPGVDGYTF.

CDR3 region: CASSLPDRGDTEAFF. The CDR3 DNA reads as TGTGCCAGCAGTTTGCCTGACAGGGGTGACACTGAAGCTTTCTTT. The chain carries TRBV28 and TRBJ1-1; 8 positions match TRBD1. The CDR3 loop spans 15 amino acids. Germline V CDR1 and CDR2: MDHEN, SYDVKM. V shed 3 bases and J 3 bases; nucleotides not matched to a gene: 6.

The chain couples TRBV11-2 to TRBJ1-5, with 10 bases aligning to TRBD1. CDR3 length: 14 residues. Germline assignment: CDR1 SGHAT and CDR2 FQNNGV. With V trimmed by 5 bases and J by 9 bases, 7 bases remained unmatched. The CDR3: CASSAGTGVPPQHF. The CDR3 DNA sequence: TGTGCCAGCAGCGCCGGGACAGGGGTACCGCCCCAGCATTTT. The variable domain in full, with the rest retrieved from reference TRBV11-2 and TRBJ1-5, is EAGVAQSPRYKIIEKRQSVAFWCNPISGHATLYWYQQILGQGPKLLIQFQNNGVVDDSQLPKDRFSAERLKGVDSTLKIQPAKLEDSAVYLCASSAGTGVPPQHFGDGTRLSIL.

The chain links TRBV14 to TRBJ2-7; 10 bases agree with TRBD2. The V segment lost 3 bases and the J segment 2 bases; nucleotides outside the gene matches: 13. Germline V gene sequence: CDR1 SGHDN, CDR2 FVKESK. CDR3 size: 18 residues. CDR3 sequence reads: CASSQGGASGSYPYEQYF. The CDR3 DNA sequence: TGTGCCAGCAGCCAGGGGGGAGCTAGCGGGAGCTACCCCTACGAGCAGTACTTC.